The 25 T cell receptor beta chains listed next were all sequenced from one sample in a study of human T cells and chemical hapten exposure. TCRdb passed the 5' RACE reads through MiXCR, listing each CDR3 protein once. The sample lists around 82,000 distinct CDR3 sequences, 6% to 8.5% seen once, with approximately 2.3% in the top ten. Unfractionated whole blood was the source of the extracted total RNA. These receptor sequences come from a male donor in good health.

The rearrangement joins TRBV20-1 to TRBJ2-7; possibly TRBD1 for D (6 bases). Germline V gives CDR1 DFQATT, CDR2 SNEGSKA (reference sequence). V lost 0 bases to trimming and J lost 2 bases, with 17 bases between them. This CDR3 comprises 16 residues. The CDR3 bases are TGCAGTGCTAGAGAACCTCCGGGTACAGGGCCCTACGAGCAGTACTTC. Its protein is CSAREPPGTGPYEQYF.

In its sample, this clonotype was seen many times. This chain connects TRBV7-7 to TRBJ2-5, with 7 bases identical to TRBD1. Germline CDR1 and CDR2: SSHAT and FNYEAQ (reference sequence). The CDR3 sequence is 14 residues long. The ends lost 4 bases at V and 2 bases at J; junction bases unmatched: 4. The CDR3 region is CASSSRQGQETQYF. The CDR3 bases are TGTGCCAGCAGCTCCCGACAGGGACAAGAGACCCAGTACTTC. The full variable domain, in which reference TRBV7-7 and TRBJ2-5 provide the parts outside the CDR3, is GAGVSQSPRYKVTKRGQDVTLRCDPISSHATLYWYQQALGQGPEFLTYFNYEAQPDKSGLPSDRFSAERPEGSISTLTIQRTEQRDSAMYRCASSSRQGQETQYFGPGTRLLVL.

J is TRBJ1-3 and V is TRBV6-2 or TRBV6-3, with TRBD1 matching 7 bases. V lost 6 bases to trimming and J lost 3 bases; unmatched junction nucleotides: 11. The CDR3 contains 16 residues. Looked up from germline, CDR1 is MNHEY and CDR2 is SVGEGT. The chain's CDR3 is CASRNPWDSGGNTIYF. The CDR3 nucleotides read TGTGCCAGCAGAAACCCCTGGGACAGCGGTGGAAACACCATATATTTT.

This clonotype appeared a few times. This chain uses TRBV15 with TRBJ1-6; D is uncertain. Trimming cost V 5 bases and J 0 bases, with 14 bases left between them. The CDR3 is 17 residues long. Germline lookup yields CDR1 LNHNV and CDR2 YYDKDF (reference sequence). CDR3 DNA sequence: TGTGCCACCAGCGGATACAGAGGGAGCTCCTATAATTCACCCCTCCACTTT. Protein sequence: CATSGYRGSSYNSPLHF.

This clonotype was seen only a few times. The V and J genes are TRBV7-8 and TRBJ1-1; the D is unclear. CDR1 is SGHVS, CDR2 FQNEAQ, per germline. The CDR3 sequence is 17 residues long. The V and J ends lost 3 bases and 0 bases respectively, with 17 bases between them. The chain's CDR3 is CASSFGVGASMNTEAFF. The CDR3 DNA is TGTGCCAGCAGCTTCGGGGTTGGCGCATCAATGAACACTGAAGCTTTCTTT.

This clonotype was found a few times. This chain uses TRBV6-5 with TRBJ1-5; 7 bases match TRBD1. The CDR3 consists of 17 residues. V lost 0 bases and J lost 3; bases outside the gene matches: 8. Germline V gene sequence: CDR1 MNHEY, CDR2 SVGAGI. The CDR3 region is CASSYSPPGTVNQPQHF. The CDR3, as DNA: TGTGCCAGCAGTTACTCACCACCCGGGACAGTCAATCAGCCCCAGCATTTT.

This clonotype was observed a few times. V is TRBV5-1 and J is TRBJ1-5, with no clear D. With 0 bases removed from V and 4 bases from J, the gap between germline ends came to 11 bases. Germline lookup yields CDR1 SGHRS and CDR2 YFSETQ. The CDR3 has 15 amino acids. As DNA, the CDR3 is TGCGCCAGCAGCTTGGGGGATCCACAGAATCAGCCCCAGCATTTT. Its translation is CASSLGDPQNQPQHF.

This clonotype was seen only a few times. V is TRBV12-3 or TRBV12-4 and J is TRBJ1-1; D might be TRBD1 (5 bases). V gave up 5 bases and J gave up 0 bases, with 10 bases separating them. This CDR3 spans 14 amino acids. The chain's CDR3 is CASSQGIMNTEAFF. DNA of the CDR3: TGTGCCAGCAGTCAGGGAATCATGAACACTGAAGCTTTCTTT.

The chain links TRBV7-8 to TRBJ1-1; TRBD1 might be the D (6 bases). The CDR3 loop spans 20 amino acids. V was trimmed by 5 bases and J by 0 bases, leaving 28 bases between them. The V gene's germline CDR1 is SGHVS and CDR2 FQNEAQ. CDR3 loop: CASSISWPSPGQNMNTEAFF. CDR3 DNA sequence: TGTGCCAGCAGCATTAGTTGGCCGAGTCCGGGACAAAATATGAACACTGAAGCTTTCTTT.

The CDR3, as DNA: TGTGCCAGCAGTGAAGCGCTGGGGAGGCGAGAGACCCAGTACTTC. This sequence encodes CASSEALGRRETQYF. This rearrangement joins TRBV2 to TRBJ2-5; possibly TRBD2 for D (6 bases). Germline V gene sequence: CDR1 SNHLY, CDR2 FYNNEI. The ends were cut back, 0 bases at V and 4 bases at J, with 12 bases in the middle. There are 15 residues in the CDR3. The full variable domain, completed using reference TRBV2 and TRBJ2-5, is EPEVTQTPSHQVTQMGQEVILRCVPISNHLYFYWYRQILGQKVEFLVSFYNNEISEKSEIFDDQFSVERPDGSNFTLKIRSTKLEDSAMYFCASSEALGRRETQYFGPGTRLLVL.

This clonotype was detected many times. V usage is TRBV3-1 and J usage is TRBJ1-1, with D unclear. With 0 bases removed from V and 11 bases from J, the gap between germline ends came to 13 bases. Germline assignment: CDR1 LGHDT and CDR2 YNNKEL (reference sequence). The CDR3 is 13 residues long. This chain's CDR3 is CASSQDFALGAFF. The CDR3 coding sequence is TGTGCCAGCAGCCAAGATTTCGCCCTCGGGGCTTTCTTT.

This chain joins TRBV5-6 and TRBJ2-7, with TRBD2 matching 11 bases. After removal of 2 bases from V and 6 bases from J, the junction contained 4 bases not matched to a gene. Germline V gene sequence: CDR1 SGHDT, CDR2 YYEEEE. The CDR3 totals 14 residues. The CDR3 DNA sequence: TGTGCCAGCAGCTTACTAGCGGGGGTTTCCGAGCAGTACTTC. Amino acid sequence: CASSLLAGVSEQYF.

This clonotype was seen only a few times. The gene calls are TRBV7-2 and TRBJ2-1; TRBD1 agrees at 7 bases. This CDR3 has 16 residues. V was pared by 3 bases and J by 8 bases, with 13 bases of the junction left unmatched. Germline CDR1 is SGHTA and CDR2 is FQGNSA. CDR3 sequence (DNA): TGTGCCAGCAGCTTCAGCCGGGACAGCCTTTTGTATGAGCAGTTCTTC. Translated: CASSFSRDSLLYEQFF.

This clonotype was seen at least ten times. The V call is TRBV29-1, the J call TRBJ2-5, with D possibly matching TRBD2 (5 bases). The CDR3 spans 12 residues. The V gene lost 4 bases and the J gene lost 2 bases, with 8 bases spanning the gap. Per the germline V gene, CDR1 is SQVTM and CDR2 is ANQGSEA. The DNA for the CDR3 is TGCAGCGTTGTCACGGGGCAAGAGACCCAGTACTTC. It is translated as CSVVTGQETQYF.

This clonotype was seen ten or more times. This rearrangement joins TRBV20-1 to TRBJ2-1; possibly TRBD2 for D (6 bases). The germline CDR1 and CDR2 sequences are DFQATT and SNEGSKA (reference sequence). The CDR3 totals 11 residues. The ends were cut back, 6 bases at V and 6 bases at J, with 9 bases in the middle. The CDR3 loop is CSATTSNEQFF. The CDR3 DNA is TGCAGTGCGACGACTAGCAATGAGCAGTTCTTC.

A few counts support this clonotype. The chain joins TRBV2 to TRBJ2-3, with a tentative D call TRBD2 (5 bases). CDR1 is SNHLY and CDR2 is FYNNEI in the germline V gene. The CDR3 covers 14 residues. The V end was cut by 8 bases, the J end by 0 bases, with 12 bases between. CDR3 amino acids: CASCPGISTDTQYF. The CDR3 bases are TGTGCCAGCTGCCCGGGGATTAGCACAGATACGCAGTATTTT.

The chain uses TRBV5-1 and TRBJ1-4, with 7 bases that match TRBD1. Germline loops: CDR1 SGHRS, CDR2 YFSETQ. The CDR3 spans 19 residues. J lost 8 bases, V lost 4 bases, and 23 bases had no gene match. CDR3 in amino acids: CASSQETPGQYNYGEKLFF. CDR3 nucleotides: TGCGCCAGCAGCCAAGAGACACCGGGACAGTACAACTATGGGGAAAAACTGTTTTTT.

V usage is TRBV6-2 or TRBV6-3 and J usage is TRBJ2-1; 8 nucleotides line up with TRBD1. The CDR3 contains 15 residues. Germline V CDR1 and CDR2: MNHEY, SVGEGT. J was trimmed by 2 bases and V by 2 bases; bases with no gene match: 2. This CDR3 reads CASSYRTGTYNEQFF. The CDR3 DNA reads as TGTGCCAGCAGTTACAGGACAGGGACCTACAATGAGCAGTTCTTC.

This clonotype showed up many times. The chain has TRBV27 and TRBJ2-3; perhaps TRBD2 as D (6 bases). V lost 4 bases and J 0 bases, leaving 17 bases between the germline ends. Per the germline V gene, CDR1 is MNHEY and CDR2 is SMNVEV (reference sequence). The CDR3 has 17 residues. This chain's CDR3 is CASSYSEAGKSTDTQYF. For the CDR3, the DNA is TGTGCCAGCAGTTACTCTGAGGCGGGGAAGAGCACAGATACGCAGTATTTT.

Many counts were recorded for this clonotype. The chain is built from TRBV4-2 and TRBJ2-3, with TRBD1 identical over 10 bases. The ends lost 1 base at V and 3 bases at J; junction bases unmatched: 4. CDR1 is LGHNA, CDR2 YNFKEQ, per germline. The CDR3 runs to 16 residues. The CDR3: CASSQGGTGVTDTQYF. CDR3 coding DNA: TGTGCCAGCAGCCAAGGAGGGACAGGGGTAACAGATACGCAGTATTTT.

In DNA form, the CDR3 reads TGTGCCAGCAGTGATTGGTCTAGCGGCTCCTACGAGCAGTACTTC. Its translation: CASSDWSSGSYEQYF. The rearrangement joins TRBV2 to TRBJ2-7; 7 bases are a match to TRBD2. Trimming removed 3 bases from V and 0 bases from J; junction bases left unmatched: 5. Germline-derived CDR1 and CDR2 are SNHLY and FYNNEI. This CDR3 has 15 amino acids.

This clonotype was recorded many times. The chain joins TRBV18 to TRBJ2-3, with 9 nucleotides matching TRBD1. There are 15 residues in the CDR3. V shed 5 bases and J 1 base; nucleotides not matched to a gene: 4. Germline V gives CDR1 KGHSH, CDR2 LQKENI. The CDR3 is CASSMGTGRTDTQYF. For the CDR3, the DNA is TGTGCCAGCTCAATGGGGACAGGGCGCACAGATACGCAGTATTTT.

This clonotype showed up many times. The J gene is TRBJ2-7, the V gene TRBV11-2; D perhaps matches TRBD1 (5 bases). Trimming left V 5 bases short and J 3 bases short, with 11 bases between. Germline V gives CDR1 SGHAT, CDR2 FQNNGV. The CDR3 has 13 amino acids. The CDR3 reads CASSPFDSYEQYF. CDR3 nucleotide sequence: TGTGCCAGCAGCCCGTTCGACAGCTACGAGCAGTACTTC.

This clonotype was observed many times. The chain combines TRBV29-1 with TRBJ2-2; D remains ambiguous. Trimming shortened V by 4 bases and J by 0 bases, and 12 bases separated the two germline ends. The CDR3 loop spans 15 amino acids. Germline CDR1 SQVTM, CDR2 ANQGSEA. CDR3: CSVVPRASNTGELFF. DNA for the CDR3: TGCAGCGTTGTACCCCGGGCCTCGAACACCGGGGAGCTGTTTTTT.

This clonotype was found a few times. DNA for the CDR3: TGTGCCAGCAGTTCCGCGGCAGATACGCAGTATTTT. The encoded protein is CASSSAADTQYF. V usage is TRBV11-2 and J usage is TRBJ2-3; D gene uncertain. Germline lookup yields CDR1 SGHAT and CDR2 FQNNGV. Trimming stripped 6 bases from V and 4 bases from J, with 8 bases between. The CDR3 length is 12 residues.